These 30 T cell receptor beta chains came from one sample sequenced in a study of T cells generated in artificial thymic organoids. Reverse primers in the TRAC or TRBC constant regions drove separate semi-nested PCRs for TCRalpha and TCRbeta. Via MiXCR, TCRdb re-called the 5' RACE reads, giving one row per CDR3 protein. The table includes about 6,000 distinct CDR3 sequences, roughly a third detected once. The sequenced material came from naive CD8+ T cells from blood. The subset here: CD3+TCRalphabeta+CD8SP T cells; for blood, CD45RO-CCR7+ naive CD8+ T cells. Source of these receptors: a human donor who gave cord blood stem cells for thymic organoid culture, a cardiac surgery patient who gave postnatal thymus, or a blood donor (not recorded which).

The chain combines TRBV7-9 with TRBJ1-2; 9 nucleotides match TRBD1. CDR1 is SEHNR, CDR2 FQNEAQ, per germline (reference sequence). J gave up 3 bases and V 4 bases, and 6 bases lay outside the gene matches. The CDR3 runs 15 residues. In DNA form, the CDR3 reads TGTGCCAGCAGCTCCCGGACAGGGGCGCACTATGGCTACACCTTC. This translates into CASSSRTGAHYGYTF.

V usage is TRBV5-6 and J usage is TRBJ2-1; D may be TRBD2 (6 bases). V was shortened by 0 bases and J by 4 bases, with 11 bases between the two germline ends. The CDR3 is 15 residues long. Germline values: CDR1 SGHDT, CDR2 YYEEEE. The CDR3 nucleotides read TGTGCCAGCAGCTTGGGGCCAGGGAGGTACAATGAGCAGTTCTTC. It codes for CASSLGPGRYNEQFF.

This clonotype has a handful of counts. The chain uses TRBV24-1 and TRBJ2-1; possible D gene TRBD2, 6 bases. V shed 6 bases and J shed 7 bases, with 12 bases lying between them. The CDR3 runs 13 residues. Germline CDR1 and CDR2: KGHDR and SFDVKD. Here the CDR3 reads CATSNPGLNEQFF. In DNA, the CDR3 is TGTGCCACCAGTAACCCCGGACTAAATGAGCAGTTCTTC.

In the case of this clonotype: One end of the junction is discordant with germline, which a read error may explain. CDR3 residues: CATSDSSGQGDGTESFF. For the CDR3, the DNA is TGTGCCACCAGTGATTCATCCGGACAGGGTGACGGCACTGAATCTTTCTTT. The chain uses TRBV24-1 and TRBJ1-1; the match to TRBD1 covers 8 bases. This CDR3 region has 17 residues. The germline gives CDR1 KGHDR, CDR2 SFDVKD.

With regard to this clonotype: A clone one base away is much larger, so this may be a read error. The rearrangement uses TRBV12-3 or TRBV12-4 and TRBJ1-2; D gene uncertain. The CDR3 length is 11 residues. The CDR3 sequence: CASSSPDGHTF. Here the CDR3 DNA reads TGTGCCAGCAGTTCCCCCGATGGCCACACCTTC.

In the case of this clonotype: A read error may account for a junction end that differs from germline. V gene TRBV27 combines with J gene TRBJ2-1; D gene unclear. CDR1 MNHEY and CDR2 SMNVEV come from the germline V gene (reference sequence). The CDR3 runs 17 residues. The CDR3 nucleotides are TGTGCCAACAGTTTATCCCCCGACTTCACCTCCTACAATGAGCAGTTCTTC. Its protein is CANSLSPDFTSYNEQFF.

The chain uses TRBV11-2 and TRBJ2-2; 8 bases are shared with TRBD2. Germline loops: CDR1 SGHAT, CDR2 FQNNGV. The CDR3 contains 16 residues. V gave up 1 base and J gave up 4 bases; unmatched junction bases: 5. The CDR3 reads CASSLVTGGRTGELFF. CDR3 nucleotide sequence: TGTGCCAGCAGCTTAGTTACGGGAGGGCGCACCGGGGAGCTGTTTTTT.

A word on this clonotype: A read error may explain this, as a much larger clone is one base away. A read error is likely, as this CDR3 ends without the conserved phenylalanine or tryptophan. V is TRBV27 and J is TRBJ1-2; TRBD1 is a possible D gene (5 bases). The V end lost 6 bases, the J end lost 4 bases, and 18 bases lay between the germline ends. The CDR3 contains 15 residues. Germline loops: CDR1 MNHEY, CDR2 SMNVEV (reference sequence). CDR3 loop: CASSEGVGVAYGYTS. In DNA form, the CDR3 reads TGTGCCAGCAGCGAAGGTGTGGGGGTTGCCTATGGCTACACCTCC.

The V gene is TRBV5-1, the J gene TRBJ2-7; the D gene is possibly TRBD2 (6 bases). CDR3 length equals 14 residues. Trimming pared 1 base from V and 6 bases from J, leaving 14 bases between. Germline CDR1 and CDR2: SGHRS and YFSETQ. DNA for the CDR3: TGCGCCAGCAGCTTGCCGGGGGTGGGCTGCGAGCAGTACTTC. This codes for CASSLPGVGCEQYF.

In its sample, this clonotype is medium-sized (0.01 to 0.1%). The chain carries TRBV27 and TRBJ1-6; a weak D match, TRBD1 (5 bases). The germline gives CDR1 MNHEY, CDR2 SMNVEV (reference sequence). This CDR3 region has 17 residues. Trimming pared 2 bases from V and 5 bases from J, leaving 16 bases between. The DNA for the CDR3 is TGTGCCAGCAGTTTAATCCAGGGAACTGTAAATAATTCACCCCTCCACTTT. Protein product: CASSLIQGTVNNSPLHF.

This clonotype is medium-sized (0.01 to 0.1%) in the sample. The chain employs TRBV9 and TRBJ1-3, with D unresolved. V was clipped by 3 bases and J by 0 bases, with 7 bases between them. The CDR3 spans 14 residues. Germline V gene data show CDR1 as SGDLS and CDR2 as YYNGEE. Written as DNA, the CDR3 is TGTGCCAGCAGCGGGCCAGCCTCTGGAAACACCATATATTTT. Amino acids: CASSGPASGNTIYF.

J is TRBJ2-1 and V is TRBV7-2, with a weak D call TRBD1 (5 bases). CDR3 length: 15 amino acids. Germline CDR1 is SGHTA and CDR2 is FQGNSA. With 5 bases removed from V and 0 bases from J, the gap between germline ends came to 11 bases. The CDR3 sequence: CASSQNRNSYNEQFF. CDR3 sequence (DNA): TGTGCCAGCAGCCAAAACAGGAACTCCTACAATGAGCAGTTCTTC. Combining the CDR3 with reference TRBV7-2 and TRBJ2-1 gives the whole variable domain GAGVSQSPSNKVTEKGKDVELRCDPISGHTALYWYRQSLGQGLEFLIYFQGNSAPDKSGLPSDRFSAERTGGSVSTLTIQRTQQEDSAVYLCASSQNRNSYNEQFFGPGTRLTVL.

This clonotype is medium-sized. The J gene is TRBJ2-1, the V gene TRBV6-5; D is possibly TRBD1 or TRBD2 (5 bases each). This CDR3 comprises 16 residues. V shed 6 bases and J shed 6 bases, with 21 bases lying between them. CDR1 is MNHEY and CDR2 is SVGAGI in the germline V gene. The CDR3 here is CASRGIWDGKGNEQFF. The DNA for the CDR3 is TGTGCCAGCAGAGGGATTTGGGACGGGAAAGGCAATGAGCAGTTCTTC.

V and J are TRBV24-1 and TRBJ2-7, with a possible D match to TRBD1 (6 bases). This CDR3 spans 15 amino acids. The V gene lost 4 bases and the J gene lost 3 bases, with 15 bases spanning the gap. The germline CDR1 and CDR2 sequences are KGHDR and SFDVKD. CDR3 in amino acids: CATSDVRDTVYEQYF. CDR3 coding DNA: TGTGCCACCAGTGACGTCCGGGACACGGTCTACGAGCAGTACTTC.

In its sample, this clonotype was seen a few times. The V and J genes are TRBV27 and TRBJ1-1; maybe TRBD1 (6 bases). V lost 3 bases and J lost 13, with 12 bases in between. The germline V gene has CDR1 MNHEY and CDR2 SMNVEV (reference sequence). The CDR3 runs 11 residues. The CDR3 is CASSFRGALFF. In DNA, the CDR3 is TGTGCCAGCAGTTTTCGGGGGGCGCTTTTCTTT.

The chain carries TRBV15 and TRBJ2-6; a weak D match, TRBD1 (5 bases). V dropped 9 bases and J dropped 4 bases, with 16 bases sitting between them. The germline V gene encodes CDR1 LNHNV and CDR2 YYDKDF (reference sequence). CDR3 length equals 15 residues. In DNA form, the CDR3 reads TGTGCCACTGGGCAAGGGGCGGTAGGGGCCAACGTCCTGACTTTC. Translation: CATGQGAVGANVLTF.

This clonotype has just a few counts. This chain links TRBV9 with TRBJ1-4; D perhaps matches TRBD1 (5 bases). Germline loops: CDR1 SGDLS, CDR2 YYNGEE. The V and J ends lost 3 bases and 8 bases respectively, with 14 bases between them. This CDR3 region has 14 residues. The CDR3 region is CASSAQGIGEKLFF. The DNA for the CDR3 is TGTGCCAGCAGCGCGCAGGGAATAGGGGAAAAACTGTTTTTT.

This clonotype qualifies as medium-sized (0.01 to 0.1%). The CDR3 region is CASSLGAMGTNTEAFF. In nucleotides, the CDR3 is TGCGCCAGCAGCTTGGGTGCAATGGGGACTAACACTGAAGCTTTCTTT. The chain couples TRBV5-1 to TRBJ1-1, with a tentative D call TRBD1 (5 bases). Trimming shortened V by 0 bases and J by 2 bases, and 14 bases separated the two germline ends. The CDR3 spans 16 residues. Germline lookup yields CDR1 SGHRS and CDR2 YFSETQ. Complete variable domain (other parts from reference TRBV5-1 and TRBJ1-1): KAGVTQTPRYLIKTRGQQVTLSCSPISGHRSVSWYQQTPGQGLQFLFEYFSETQRNKGNFPGRFSGRQFSNSRSEMNVSTLELGDSALYLCASSLGAMGTNTEAFFGQGTRLTVV.

This clonotype was counted only a few times. The chain couples TRBV12-3 or TRBV12-4 to TRBJ1-1; tentatively, D is TRBD1 (5 bases). Trimming stripped 3 bases from V and 7 bases from J, with 9 bases between. This CDR3 spans 12 amino acids. The CDR3 DNA reads as TGTGCCAGCAGTTTCTCGGGGCTTGAAGCTTTCTTT. This codes for CASSFSGLEAFF.

The J gene is TRBJ2-3, the V gene TRBV15, with D perhaps TRBD2 (5 bases). This CDR3 is 12 amino acids long. Germline V lookup: CDR1 LNHNV, CDR2 YYDKDF (reference sequence). V dropped 11 bases and J dropped 6 bases, with 15 bases sitting between them. CDR3 coding DNA: TGTGCCTCCACAGCGGCTTACGATACGCAGTATTTT. Amino acid sequence: CASTAAYDTQYF.

V and J are TRBV21-1 and TRBJ2-1; the D call in the table, TRBD2, was not verified against the DNA. TRBV21-1 is given as a pseudogene. The CDR3 spans 17 residues. The chain's CDR3 is CASSKGRLADFYNEQFF. In DNA form, the CDR3 reads TGTGCCAGCAGCAAAGGGCGCCTAGCGGACTTCTACAATGAGCAGTTCTTC.

This clonotype was seen a handful of times. The chain employs TRBV7-9 and TRBJ1-6; a weak D match, TRBD1 (6 bases). The V end was cut by 5 bases, the J end by 6 bases, with 11 bases between. The CDR3 spans 14 residues. Germline V CDR1 and CDR2: SEHNR, FQNEAQ (reference sequence). This CDR3 reads CASSDGTSNSPLHF. In DNA form, the CDR3 reads TGTGCCAGCAGCGACGGGACAAGTAATTCACCCCTCCACTTT.

The chain is built from TRBV5-1 and TRBJ2-1, with D possibly TRBD2 on 6 matching bases. The V end lost 2 bases, the J end lost 7 bases, and 16 bases lay between the germline ends. CDR1 SGHRS and CDR2 YFSETQ come from the germline V gene. The CDR3 has 15 amino acids. The CDR3 nucleotides read TGCGCCAGCAGCTTAATCACGGGAGCTATAAATGAGCAGTTCTTC. This codes for CASSLITGAINEQFF.

In its sample, this clonotype was seen a few times. The V call is TRBV5-5, the J call TRBJ2-1, with no clear D. The V and J ends lost 4 bases and 3 bases respectively, with 5 bases between them. The V gene's germline CDR1 is SGHKS and CDR2 YYEKEE (reference sequence). CDR3 size: 12 residues. The CDR3 here is CASSRGYNEQFF. The CDR3 region has the DNA TGTGCCAGCAGCCGCGGCTACAATGAGCAGTTCTTC.

This clonotype was counted a few times. The J gene is TRBJ2-7, the V gene TRBV19; D is unclear. The germline V gene encodes CDR1 LNHDA and CDR2 SQIVND (reference sequence). Trimming removed 1 base at V and 0 bases at J, with 7 bases between. The CDR3 is 14 amino acids. Here the CDR3 DNA reads TGTGCCAGTAGTATAGTGGGTTCCTCCTACGAGCAGTACTTC. This sequence encodes CASSIVGSSYEQYF.

V is TRBV27 and J is TRBJ2-7; possible D gene TRBD1, 7 bases. CDR1 and CDR2 from the germline V gene are MNHEY and SMNVEV (reference sequence). V shed 2 bases and J shed 3 bases, with 11 bases lying between them. The CDR3 spans 14 residues. The DNA of the CDR3 is TGTGCCAGCAGTTTAGCGGGACAGCTCTACGAGCAGTACTTC. Translating it yields CASSLAGQLYEQYF.

V usage is TRBV5-1 and J usage is TRBJ2-7; D perhaps matches TRBD1 (6 bases). V shed 0 bases and J shed 0 bases, with 13 bases lying between them. This CDR3 spans 16 amino acids. Germline V gives CDR1 SGHRS, CDR2 YFSETQ. CDR3 loop: CASSLDATGPSYEQYF. The DNA for the CDR3 is TGCGCCAGCAGCTTGGATGCGACAGGTCCCTCCTACGAGCAGTACTTC.

The chain has TRBV14 and TRBJ2-7; TRBD2 matches at 8 bases. Germline V gene lookup returns CDR1 SGHDN and CDR2 FVKESK. Trimming took 0 bases from V and 3 from J; bases not matched to a gene: 4. CDR3 length: 15 residues. The CDR3 sequence: CASSQEGGGSYEQYF. The DNA for the CDR3 is TGTGCCAGCAGCCAAGAAGGCGGGGGGAGCTACGAGCAGTACTTC.

By frequency in the sample, this clonotype is medium-sized (0.01 to 0.1%). This rearrangement joins TRBV5-6 to TRBJ1-5; D ambiguous. The V end was cut by 0 bases, the J end by 6 bases, with 7 bases between. Germline CDR1 is SGHDT and CDR2 is YYEEEE. CDR3 length: 13 amino acids. CDR3 loop: CASSLGGGQPQHF. CDR3 DNA sequence: TGTGCCAGCAGCTTGGGGGGTGGTCAGCCCCAGCATTTT.

The chain uses TRBV9 and TRBJ2-7, with TRBD2 matching 7 bases. The germline gives CDR1 SGDLS, CDR2 YYNGEE. V lost 3 bases, J lost 5 bases, and 8 bases stayed unmatched. This CDR3 is 14 amino acids long. CDR3 nucleotide sequence: TGTGCCAGCAGCGCGAGCGGGACCTGGGACGAGCAGTACTTC. The encoded protein is CASSASGTWDEQYF.